This T cell receptor beta chain was identified in a study of blood T cell repertoires in COVID-19. Across the whole study: PBMCs, B-cell-depleted T cells, or T cells were the source of the cDNA or gDNA that made up the material.

Patients from Seattle were sampled longitudinally, starting during active infection. The V gene lost 0 bases and the J gene lost 8 bases, with 13 bases spanning the gap. Germline CDR1 is SGDLS and CDR2 is YYNGEE. The CDR3 is made up of 14 amino acids. Source study methods: Estimates of nucleated cell counts were drawn from the amplification of reference gene primers. The repertoire was sequenced with immunoSEQ multiplex PCR; TCRdb's copy has only in-frame clones and lacks some. The V and J calls and clone size are taken from that table; D and trimming were inferred from the DNA. This sample has 150,000 to 250,000 clones, with around 79% found just once.

The chain has TRBV9 and TRBJ2-3; perhaps TRBD2 as D (6 bases). The sequencing input was peripheral blood. The source is a woman in her forties with COVID-19, enrolled during active disease. The DNA of the CDR3 is TGTGCCAGCAGCGTAGCTTGGGAGGCCGGTACGCAGTATTTT. This gives the protein CASSVAWEAGTQYF.